This TCR beta chain came from a study of radiotherapy plus CTLA-4 blockade in lung cancer (dated 2018 in TCRdb). With regard to the full study: Objective responses were observed in around 20% of enrolled patients, and disease control was achieved in 25% to 40%.

In this study, focal radiation therapy paired with CTLA-4 blockade (ipilimumab) was tested in patients who had chemo-refractory metastatic non-small-cell lung cancer. About this clone itself: Which antigen it targets is not known. Base-call qualities are not available, and no considerably larger clone is one nucleotide away.

Library preparation used the immunoSEQ multiplex PCR assay. What TCRdb holds here is the immuneACCESS table cut down to in-frame rearrangements. Part of the clones is not present; checked against another copy, under half of the missing clones reflect an unresolved V gene, and the others are unexplained. Counted in this sample were 89,000 or so clones; approximately 78% of them appeared once. The ten largest account for approximately 3.7% of the sample. The junction shows trimming of 3 bases on V and 5 bases on J, plus 9 bases between the germline ends. The CDR3 sequence holds 13 residues, the cysteine and phenylalanine included. Only CDR3 DNA is held: 39 bases, read in frame from base 1. CDR1 and CDR2 are read off the germline V gene as SGHVS and FQNEAQ. General conclusions and limits of the study: After treatment with radiotherapy and ipilimumab, TCR clones that originated in tumors expanded in peripheral blood. The strongest predictors of response were reported to be early dynamic shifts in blood T cell clones along with a rise in serum interferon-beta following radiation.

This sequence uses TRBV7-8 and TRBJ2-3; the D gene is not confidently resolved. Sequencing used peripheral blood, obtained from a patient treated with radiotherapy plus ipilimumab. The clonotype originates from a human donor with non-small cell lung cancer who had a partial response to radiotherapy plus ipilimumab. The CDR3 protein sequence reads: CASSFDSGDTQYF. The sequenced DNA is TGTGCCAGCAGCTTTGATTCGGGAGATACGCAGTATTTT.